Following are 26 T cell receptor beta chains from one sample sequenced in a study of response to subunit inactivated influenza vaccine. In TCRdb, the RT-PCR reads were re-called with MiXCR into one record per CDR3 protein. The sample consists of roughly 790,000 distinct CDR3 sequences, roughly 20% of them appearing once. This specimen consisted of PBMCs from blood, obtained more than 4 days after vaccination. Every receptor here comes from a man aged 45 to 65 who received an inactivated influenza vaccine.

This sequence joins TRBV7-9 and TRBJ2-1; D call uncertain. CDR1 and CDR2 from the germline V gene are SEHNR and FQNEAQ (reference sequence). This CDR3 spans 12 amino acids. The V end was cut by 3 bases, the J end by 3 bases, with 3 bases between. The CDR3: CASSFHYNEQFF. CDR3 in DNA: TGTGCCAGCAGCTTTCACTACAATGAGCAGTTCTTC.

CDR3 sequence: CSARAGIYQPQHF. DNA of the CDR3: TGCAGTGCTAGAGCAGGGATTTATCAGCCCCAGCATTTT. The chain carries TRBV20-1 and TRBJ1-5; TRBD1 is a possible D gene (5 bases). Germline values: CDR1 DFQATT, CDR2 SNEGSKA (reference sequence). This CDR3 comprises 13 residues. With 1 base removed from V and 5 bases from J, the gap between germline ends came to 9 bases.

The chain is built from TRBV4-3 and TRBJ2-3; D unclear. CDR1 and CDR2 from the germline V gene are LGHNA and YSLEER. The CDR3 is made up of 15 amino acids. The V and J ends lost 1 base and 0 bases respectively, with 8 bases between them. The DNA for the CDR3 is TGCGCCAGCAGCCAAGCCTTACCTAGCACAGATACGCAGTATTTT. This encodes CASSQALPSTDTQYF.

The chain combines TRBV30 with TRBJ1-2; D gene uncertain. This CDR3 comprises 14 residues. Trimming shortened V by 8 bases and J by 2 bases, and 18 bases separated the two germline ends. Germline CDR1 GTSNPN, CDR2 SVGIG (reference sequence). Here the CDR3 DNA reads TGTGCCCGCAAAACGACGAGAGGAAACTATGGCTACACCTTC. Translating gives CARKTTRGNYGYTF.

A few counts support this clonotype. CDR3 sequence (DNA): TGCGCCAGCAGCTCGTCCGGGACACCCTACGAGCAGTACTTC. Translated: CASSSSGTPYEQYF. The rearrangement links TRBV5-1 to TRBJ2-7; maybe TRBD1 (6 bases). With 3 bases removed from V and 2 bases from J, the gap between germline ends came to 12 bases. This CDR3 region has 14 residues. Germline assignment: CDR1 SGHRS and CDR2 YFSETQ.

The V gene is TRBV6-2 or TRBV6-3, the J gene TRBJ2-2, with D uncertain. From germline, CDR1 is MNHEY and CDR2 SVGEGT. The length of the CDR3 is 14 residues. The ends were cut back, 7 bases at V and 0 bases at J, with 9 bases in the middle. This CDR3 is CASISGANTGELFF. CDR3 in DNA: TGTGCCAGCATCTCAGGAGCGAACACCGGGGAGCTGTTTTTT.

This clonotype turned up a few times. V gene TRBV4-3 combines with J gene TRBJ2-6; TRBD1 is a possible D gene (6 bases). The CDR3 loop spans 16 amino acids. Germline assignment: CDR1 LGHNA and CDR2 YSLEER. V shed 3 bases and J shed 4 bases, with 13 bases lying between them. CDR3 DNA sequence: TGCGCCAGCAGCCAGGAAACAGGGTACGGGGCCAACGTCCTGACTTTC. It yields the protein CASSQETGYGANVLTF.

The rearrangement links TRBV7-9 to TRBJ2-1; unclear D gene. Germline CDR1 is SEHNR and CDR2 is FQNEAQ (reference sequence). The CDR3 has 16 amino acids. V lost 5 bases, J lost 4 bases, and 18 bases lay in between. CDR3 amino acids: CASSPRRLSDYNEQFF. CDR3 bases: TGTGCCAGCAGCCCCCGCCGGCTATCAGATTACAATGAGCAGTTCTTC.

The rearrangement uses TRBV7-2 and TRBJ2-5; 7 bases fit TRBD1. With 5 bases clipped from V and 1 base from J, the junction kept 10 bases outside the gene matches. Per the germline V gene, CDR1 is SGHTA and CDR2 is FQGNSA. CDR3 size: 16 residues. The CDR3 DNA reads as TGTGCCAGCAGCCCTGGGACAGCACCTTCCCAAGAGACCCAGTACTTC. Translated: CASSPGTAPSQETQYF.

The sample holds a few counts of this clonotype. DNA of the CDR3: TGTGCCAGCAGCTTAACACGCGACGGAGATGAGCAGTTCTTC. Translating gives CASSLTRDGDEQFF. The chain links TRBV7-2 to TRBJ2-1; D not certain. Germline V gives CDR1 SGHTA, CDR2 FQGNSA. The CDR3 length is 14 residues. Deletions cut 2 bases from V and 8 bases from J, with 13 bases between.

The genes are TRBV19 and TRBJ2-3, with 7 positions matching TRBD1. There are 15 residues in the CDR3. V trimming: 4 bases; J trimming: 0 bases; junction bases outside the gene matches: 4. The V gene's germline CDR1 is LNHDA and CDR2 SQIVND (reference sequence). The CDR3 sequence: CASSRDSFSTDTQYF. The CDR3 DNA is TGTGCCAGTAGTAGGGACAGCTTTAGCACAGATACGCAGTATTTT.

In its sample, this clonotype was seen many times. The CDR3 region has the DNA TGTGCCAGCAGTTTGGGGCAGGGCGGTTCACCCCTCCACTTT. It yields the protein CASSLGQGGSPLHF. The chain joins TRBV7-8 to TRBJ1-6; possible D gene TRBD1, 5 bases. In germline, CDR1 is SGHVS, CDR2 FQNEAQ. Trimming left V 6 bases short and J 9 bases short, with 15 bases between. The CDR3 is 14 residues long.

This clonotype was counted only a few times. The limits of the CDR3 on the DNA are not certain, so only TCRdb's listed CDR3 is given. The chain combines TRBV27 with TRBJ1-1; the DNA was not used to check the table's D call, TRBD1. Germline CDR1 is MNHEY and CDR2 is SMNVEV (reference sequence). The CDR3 has 13 residues if both end residues are counted. The CDR3 sequence is CASSPPWGGGTFF.

This clonotype turned up a few times. Relative to the germline gene, one junction end is altered; a read error may explain this. The V gene is TRBV24-1, the J gene TRBJ2-2; TRBD2 is a possible D gene (6 bases). CDR1 KGHDR and CDR2 SFDVKD come from the germline V gene. This CDR3 region has 16 residues. This CDR3 reads CATSALGFGGTGELFF. The CDR3 DNA follows: TGTGCCACCAGTGCTTTGGGGTTCGGAGGGACCGGGGAGCTGTTTTTT.

The chain is built from TRBV7-2 and TRBJ2-2; 9 bases line up with TRBD2. This CDR3 comprises 16 residues. Trimming cost V 6 bases and J 6 bases; bases outside gene matches: 11. Germline loops: CDR1 SGHTA, CDR2 FQGNSA. The CDR3 is CASRRSGGPSPGELFF. In DNA, the CDR3 is TGTGCCAGCAGACGCAGCGGGGGGCCCTCCCCCGGGGAGCTGTTTTTT. The variable domain in full, with the rest retrieved from reference TRBV7-2 and TRBJ2-2, is GAGVSQSPSNKVTEKGKDVELRCDPISGHTALYWYRQSLGQGLEFLIYFQGNSAPDKSGLPSDRFSAERTGGSVSTLTIQRTQQEDSAVYLCASRRSGGPSPGELFFGEGSRLTVL.

The CDR3 nucleotides are TGTGCCAGCAGTTTCCAGGGGGCAGGGATCCCCTACGAGCAGTACTTC. Its protein is CASSFQGAGIPYEQYF. The chain combines TRBV12-3 or TRBV12-4 with TRBJ2-7; 8 bases match TRBD1. The CDR3 contains 16 residues. V shed 3 bases, J shed 2 bases, and the junction held 9 bases outside the gene matches.

This clonotype was counted a few times. The V gene is TRBV12-3 or TRBV12-4, the J gene TRBJ2-7; D call uncertain. Trimming took off 4 bases at V and 4 bases at J, with 11 bases between the two ends. CDR3 length: 13 residues. CDR3 residues: CASSSSTIYEQYF. CDR3 nucleotides: TGTGCCAGCAGTTCCTCGACCATATACGAGCAGTACTTC.

Of note for this clonotype: The junction differs from germline at one of its ends, possibly a read error. The chain couples TRBV20-1 to TRBJ2-3; D is ambiguous. The CDR3 covers 13 residues. Per the germline V gene, CDR1 is DFQATT and CDR2 is SNEGSKA (reference sequence). The CDR3 coding sequence is TGCAGTGCCAGAGTGATCGGCACAGATACGCAGTATTTT. It codes for CSARVIGTDTQYF.

The J gene is TRBJ2-1, the V gene TRBV20-1; a weak D match, TRBD2 (5 bases). In germline, CDR1 is DFQATT, CDR2 SNEGSKA (reference sequence). Trimming left V 3 bases short and J 5 bases short, with 17 bases between. This CDR3 contains 15 residues. The CDR3 DNA reads as TGCAGTGCTAGTTCTCCCGGACTCATTCACAATGAGCAGTTCTTC. Protein sequence: CSASSPGLIHNEQFF.

The gene calls are TRBV3-1 and TRBJ1-1, with 8 bases fitting TRBD1. The germline V gene encodes CDR1 LGHDT and CDR2 YNNKEL (reference sequence). Unmatched junction bases numbered 6, after V lost 6 bases and J lost 6 bases. The CDR3 runs to 13 residues. This CDR3 is CASRAGGTAEAFF. CDR3 nucleotides: TGTGCCAGCAGAGCAGGGGGCACCGCTGAAGCTTTCTTT.

The chain has TRBV9 and TRBJ1-4, with 8 bases that match TRBD1. Germline CDR1 reads SGDLS; CDR2 reads YYNGEE. V lost 0 bases, J lost 7 bases, and 8 bases stayed unmatched. This CDR3 has 16 residues. In DNA, the CDR3 is TGTGCCAGCAGCGTAGAGGCCAGGGGGCGATTTGAAAAACTGTTTTTT. As protein: CASSVEARGRFEKLFF.

The chain is built from TRBV5-1 and TRBJ1-6, with D possibly TRBD1 on 6 matching bases. Trimming pared 1 base from V and 10 bases from J, leaving 15 bases between. This CDR3 is 15 amino acids long. CDR1 and CDR2 (germline): SGHRS, YFSETQ. The CDR3: CASSLRGMAYSPLHF. The CDR3 DNA reads as TGCGCCAGCAGCTTGAGGGGGATGGCCTACTCACCCCTCCACTTT.

The chain joins TRBV20-1 to TRBJ2-2, with TRBD2 matching 9 bases. The germline CDR1 and CDR2 sequences are DFQATT and SNEGSKA (reference sequence). V was clipped by 1 base and J by 0 bases; unmatched bases: 3. CDR3 size: 16 residues. In DNA, the CDR3 is TGCAGTGCTAGAGCCCGACTAGCGGCGAACACCGGGGAGCTGTTTTTT. This codes for CSARARLAANTGELFF.

In its sample, this clonotype was seen once. This rearrangement joins TRBV6-5 to TRBJ2-2; TRBD1 might be the D (6 bases). The CDR3 has 15 amino acids. The ends were cut back, 4 bases at V and 7 bases at J, with 16 bases in the middle. Germline V gene data show CDR1 as MNHEY and CDR2 as SVGAGI. CDR3 amino acids: CASSSINRANGELFF. For the CDR3, the DNA is TGTGCCAGCAGTTCTATTAACAGGGCCAACGGGGAGCTGTTTTTT.

This clonotype has just a few counts. The chain carries TRBV25-1 and TRBJ2-1; the D call may be TRBD1 or TRBD2 (5 bases each). This CDR3 has 15 residues. Trimming shortened V by 6 bases and J by 4 bases, and 16 bases separated the two germline ends. Germline values: CDR1 MGHDK, CDR2 SYGVNS. CDR3 sequence reads: CASSEEGSGYNEQFF. The CDR3, as DNA: TGTGCCAGCAGCGAAGAGGGGTCAGGGTACAATGAGCAGTTCTTC.

This clonotype was observed a handful of times. The chain uses TRBV19 and TRBJ2-2; D is undetermined. There are 15 residues in the CDR3. The germline V and J ends were trimmed by 10 bases and 4 bases, with 19 bases remaining between them. Germline V gene sequence: CDR1 LNHDA, CDR2 SQIVND (reference sequence). The CDR3 loop reads CATTGRVTSTGELFF. The CDR3 nucleotides are TGTGCCACTACCGGTCGCGTGACGAGCACCGGGGAGCTGTTTTTT.